Described below is a single T cell receptor beta chain sequence and its context. Its cognate antigen is unknown. The data originate from a study of PD-1 blockade in classical Hodgkin lymphoma. Study conclusions and caveats: Nivolumab initiated under 1 year post-ASCT led to patient exclusion. Newly diagnosed patients had baseline TCR diversity that was reportedly lower than that of healthy donors.

Every patient experienced relapse after autologous stem cell transplantation, and brentuximab vedotin exposure varied. When best responses were assessed, they were complete response, partial response or progressive disease. This table comes from immunoSEQ multiplex PCR, and its TCRdb copy is limited to in-frame clones, with some not included. Here the sample spans 13,000 or so clones, roughly 80% being singletons. The CDR3 consists of 15 residues. CDR1 LNHDA and CDR2 SQIVND come from the germline V gene (reference sequence). J lost 6 bases, V lost 5 bases, and 11 bases had no gene match. Sample: peripheral blood mononuclear cells (PBMCs), taken at baseline. This clonotype was obtained from a human donor with classical Hodgkin lymphoma. The chain combines TRBV19 with TRBJ2-3, with 7 bases that match TRBD2. CDR3 region: CASSPSSASGDTQYF. In DNA form, the CDR3 reads TGTGCCAGTAGTCCCTCGTCGGCTAGCGGTGATACGCAGTATTTT. Variable domain in full (rest from reference TRBV19 and TRBJ2-3): DGGITQSPKYLFRKEGQNVTLSCEQNLNHDAMYWYRQDPGQGLRLIYYSQIVNDFQKGDIAEGYSVSREKKESFPLTVTSAQKNPTAFYLCASSPSSASGDTQYFGPGTRLTVL.